Each of the 5 T cell receptor beta chains below was sequenced from the same sample in a study of blood T cell repertoires in COVID-19. Measured with immunoSEQ multiplex PCR; TCRdb has only the in-frame clones, and not every one. The sample includes around 250,000 clones, roughly 85% seen only once; the top ten take 1.9%. Sequencing input: PBMCs or T cells enriched from blood (not recorded which). Receptors were obtained from a woman aged 50 to 60 who had recovered from COVID-19.

V and J are TRBV20-1 and TRBJ1-1, with D perhaps matching TRBD1 (5 bases). The CDR3 length is 11 residues. The V gene lost 6 bases and the J gene lost 5 bases, with 10 bases spanning the gap. CDR1 and CDR2 from the germline V gene are DFQATT and SNEGSKA (reference sequence). The CDR3 protein is CSAHQGTEAFF. The DNA for the CDR3 is TGCAGTGCCCACCAGGGTACTGAAGCTTTCTTT.

The CDR3 DNA reads TGTGCCAGCAGGCAGGACAGGGGGCTCAGAGATACGCAGTATTTT. Translating gives CASRQDRGLRDTQYF. The genes are TRBV28 and TRBJ2-3; TRBD1 matches at 11 bases. The V segment lost 6 bases and the J segment 5 bases; nucleotides outside the gene matches: 7. Germline V gives CDR1 MDHEN, CDR2 SYDVKM. The CDR3 extends over 15 amino acids.

This sequence joins TRBV28 and TRBJ1-2; 7 positions agree with TRBD1. Germline CDR1 reads MDHEN; CDR2 reads SYDVKM. The CDR3 is 15 amino acids. Trimming removed 4 bases from V and 0 bases from J; junction bases left unmatched: 5. In DNA, the CDR3 is TGTGCCAGCAGTTCACAAGGGGGCACTAACTATGGCTACACCTTC. Protein product: CASSSQGGTNYGYTF.

The V and J genes are TRBV13 and TRBJ2-1, with D tentatively TRBD1 (5 bases). Looked up from germline, CDR1 is PRHDT and CDR2 is FYEKMQ (reference sequence). The ends were cut back, 2 bases at V and 7 bases at J, with 9 bases in the middle. The CDR3 has 13 residues. Written as DNA, the CDR3 is TGTGCCAGCAGCTTAATAGGGGTAAATGAGCAGTTCTTC. This translates into CASSLIGVNEQFF. Complete variable domain (other parts from reference TRBV13 and TRBJ2-1): AAGVIQSPRHLIKEKRETATLKCYPIPRHDTVYWYQQGPGQDPQFLISFYEKMQSDKGSIPDRFSAQQFSDYHSELNMSSLELGDSALYFCASSLIGVNEQFFGPGTRLTVL.

V and J are TRBV7-9 and TRBJ2-3; the D is unclear. Germline CDR1 is SEHNR and CDR2 is FQNEAQ (reference sequence). The CDR3 has 15 residues. V was clipped by 1 base and J by 2 bases, with 10 bases between them. For the CDR3, the DNA is TGTGCCAGCAGCTTAGGGTCTTCCTACACAGATACGCAGTATTTT. Translated: CASSLGSSYTDTQYF. Variable domain in full (rest from reference TRBV7-9 and TRBJ2-3): DTGVSQNPRHKITKRGQNVTFRCDPISEHNRLYWYRQTLGQGPEFLTYFQNEAQLEKSRLLSDRFSAERPKGSFSTLEIQRTEQGDSAMYLCASSLGSSYTDTQYFGPGTRLTVL.